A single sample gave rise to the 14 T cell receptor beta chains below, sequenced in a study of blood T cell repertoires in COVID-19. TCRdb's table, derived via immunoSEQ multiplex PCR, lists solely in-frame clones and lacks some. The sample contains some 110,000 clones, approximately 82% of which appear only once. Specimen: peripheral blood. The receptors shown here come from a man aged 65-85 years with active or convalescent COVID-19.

DNA for the CDR3: TGTGCCAGCTCTCGACAGGTTGGGGATCACACAGATACGCAGTATTTT. It translates to CASSRQVGDHTDTQYF. This sequence joins TRBV18 and TRBJ2-3; D possibly corresponds to TRBD1 (6 bases). V was trimmed by 6 bases and J by 2 bases, leaving 18 bases between them. The CDR3 contains 16 residues. Per the germline V gene, CDR1 is KGHSH and CDR2 is LQKENI.

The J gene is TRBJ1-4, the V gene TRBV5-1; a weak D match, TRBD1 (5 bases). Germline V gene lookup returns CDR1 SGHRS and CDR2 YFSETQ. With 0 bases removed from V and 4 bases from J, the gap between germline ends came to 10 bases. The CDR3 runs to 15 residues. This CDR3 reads CASSLAKGVNEKLFF. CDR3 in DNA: TGCGCCAGCAGCTTGGCCAAAGGGGTTAATGAAAAACTGTTTTTT.

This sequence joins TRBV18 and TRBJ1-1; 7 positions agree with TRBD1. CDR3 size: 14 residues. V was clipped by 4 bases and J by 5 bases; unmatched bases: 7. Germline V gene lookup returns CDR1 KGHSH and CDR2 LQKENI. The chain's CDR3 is CASSQKPTGTEAFF. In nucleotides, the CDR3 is TGTGCCAGCTCACAAAAACCGACAGGGACTGAAGCTTTCTTT.

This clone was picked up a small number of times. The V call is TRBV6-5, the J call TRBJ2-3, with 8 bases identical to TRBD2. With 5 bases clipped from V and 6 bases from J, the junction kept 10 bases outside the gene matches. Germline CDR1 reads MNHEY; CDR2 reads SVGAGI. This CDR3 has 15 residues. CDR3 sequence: CASSPSGREADTQYF. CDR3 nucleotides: TGTGCCAGCAGTCCTTCGGGGCGGGAGGCTGATACGCAGTATTTT.

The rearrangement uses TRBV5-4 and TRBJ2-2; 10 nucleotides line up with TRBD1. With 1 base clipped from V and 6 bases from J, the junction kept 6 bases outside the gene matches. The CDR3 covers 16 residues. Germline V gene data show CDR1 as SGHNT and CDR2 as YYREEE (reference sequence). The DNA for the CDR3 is TGTGCCAGCAGCTTGAGGACAGGGGGGGGCCCCGGGGAGCTGTTTTTT. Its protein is CASSLRTGGGPGELFF.

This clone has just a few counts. The CDR3 DNA reads TGTGCCAGTAGCCAACTCTACAGGGCCACGAACACTGAAGCTTTCTTT. Residues: CASSQLYRATNTEAFF. The V gene is TRBV19, the J gene TRBJ1-1; D perhaps matches TRBD1 (6 bases). Germline assignment: CDR1 LNHDA and CDR2 SQIVND (reference sequence). Trimming cost V 6 bases and J 1 base, with 18 bases left between them. This CDR3 contains 16 residues.

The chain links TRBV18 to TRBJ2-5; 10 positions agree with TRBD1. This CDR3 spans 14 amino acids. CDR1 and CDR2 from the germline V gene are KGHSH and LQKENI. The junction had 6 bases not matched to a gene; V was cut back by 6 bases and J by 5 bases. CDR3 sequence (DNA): TGTGCCAGCTCCCCGGGACAGGGGTTGGAGACCCAGTACTTC. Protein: CASSPGQGLETQYF. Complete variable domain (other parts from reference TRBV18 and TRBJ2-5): NAGVMQNPRHLVRRRGQEARLRCSPMKGHSHVYWYRQLPEEGLKFMVYLQKENIIDESGMPKERFSAEFPKEGPSILRIQQVVRGDSAAYFCASSPGQGLETQYFGPGTRLLVL.

The CDR3 loop reads CASTLGLEQGTEAFF. The CDR3 DNA reads TGTGCCAGCACCCTAGGGCTGGAACAGGGTACTGAAGCTTTCTTT. The genes are TRBV5-6 and TRBJ1-1; D is perhaps TRBD1 (6 bases). This CDR3 spans 15 amino acids. From germline, CDR1 is SGHDT and CDR2 YYEEEE. V shed 6 bases and J shed 5 bases, with 20 bases lying between them.

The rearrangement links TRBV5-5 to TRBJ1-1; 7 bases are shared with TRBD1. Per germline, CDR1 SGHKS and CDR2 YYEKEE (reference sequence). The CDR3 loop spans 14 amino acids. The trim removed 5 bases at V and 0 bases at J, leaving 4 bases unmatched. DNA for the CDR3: TGTGCCAGCAGATGGGGACAGATGAACACTGAAGCTTTCTTT. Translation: CASRWGQMNTEAFF.

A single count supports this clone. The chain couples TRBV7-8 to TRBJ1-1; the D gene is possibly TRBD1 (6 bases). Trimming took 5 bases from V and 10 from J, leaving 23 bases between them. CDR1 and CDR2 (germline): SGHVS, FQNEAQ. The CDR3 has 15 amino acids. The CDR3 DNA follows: TGTGCCAGCAGCCGTCCCGGGGGGCAGGTTTTTGGAGCTTTCTTT. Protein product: CASSRPGGQVFGAFF.

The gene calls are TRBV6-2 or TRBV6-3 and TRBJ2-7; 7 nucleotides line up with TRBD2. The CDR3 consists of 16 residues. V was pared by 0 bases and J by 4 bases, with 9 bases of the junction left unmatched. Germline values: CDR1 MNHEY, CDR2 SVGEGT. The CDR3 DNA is TGTGCCAGCAGTTACTCGAGGATAGCGGGCCAATACGAGCAGTACTTC. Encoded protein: CASSYSRIAGQYEQYF.

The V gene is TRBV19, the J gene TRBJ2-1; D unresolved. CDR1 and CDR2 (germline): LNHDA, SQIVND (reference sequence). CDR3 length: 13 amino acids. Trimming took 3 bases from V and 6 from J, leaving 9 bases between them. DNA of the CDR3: TGTGCCAGTAGTATTGTGGCCCGCAATGAGCAGTTCTTC. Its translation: CASSIVARNEQFF.

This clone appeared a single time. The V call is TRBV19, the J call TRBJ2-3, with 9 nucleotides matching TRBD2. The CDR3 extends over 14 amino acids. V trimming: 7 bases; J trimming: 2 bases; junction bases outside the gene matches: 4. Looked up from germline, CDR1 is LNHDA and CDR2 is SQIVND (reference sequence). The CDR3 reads CASTASGNTDTQYF. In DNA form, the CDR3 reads TGTGCCAGTACGGCTAGCGGGAACACAGATACGCAGTATTTT.

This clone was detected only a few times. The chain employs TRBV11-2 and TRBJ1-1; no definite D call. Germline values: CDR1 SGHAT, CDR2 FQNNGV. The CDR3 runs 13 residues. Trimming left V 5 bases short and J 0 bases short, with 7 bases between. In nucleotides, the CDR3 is TGTGCCAGCAGCATCAGGTTGAACACTGAAGCTTTCTTT. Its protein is CASSIRLNTEAFF.